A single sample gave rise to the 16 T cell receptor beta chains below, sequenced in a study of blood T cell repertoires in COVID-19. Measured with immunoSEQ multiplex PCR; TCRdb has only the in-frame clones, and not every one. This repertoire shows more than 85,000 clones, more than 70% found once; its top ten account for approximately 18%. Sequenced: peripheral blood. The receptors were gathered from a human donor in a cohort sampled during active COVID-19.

This CDR3 is CASSRAGQGASQPQHF. In DNA, the CDR3 is TGTGCCAGCTCAAGGGCAGGACAGGGGGCTTCTCAGCCCCAGCATTTT. The genes are TRBV27 and TRBJ1-5; 11 nucleotides match TRBD1. Trimming at V came to 8 bases and at J to 6 bases, leaving 12 bases not matched to a gene. The CDR3 extends over 16 amino acids. Germline values: CDR1 MNHEY, CDR2 SMNVEV (reference sequence).

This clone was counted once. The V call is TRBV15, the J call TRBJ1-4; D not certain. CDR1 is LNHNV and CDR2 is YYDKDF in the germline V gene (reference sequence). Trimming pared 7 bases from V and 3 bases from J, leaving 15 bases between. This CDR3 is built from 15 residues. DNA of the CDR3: TGTGCCACCAACCCGAAAGGCGGGGCTAATGAAAAACTGTTTTTT. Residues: CATNPKGGANEKLFF.

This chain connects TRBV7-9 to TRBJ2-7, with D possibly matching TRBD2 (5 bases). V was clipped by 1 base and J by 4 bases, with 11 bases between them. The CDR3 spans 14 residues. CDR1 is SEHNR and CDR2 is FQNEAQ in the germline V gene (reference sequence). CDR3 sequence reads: CASSLVEGFYEQYF. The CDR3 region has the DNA TGTGCCAGCAGCTTAGTTGAGGGTTTTTACGAGCAGTACTTC. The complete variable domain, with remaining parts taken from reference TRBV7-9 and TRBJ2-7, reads DTGVSQNPRHKITKRGQNVTFRCDPISEHNRLYWYRQTLGQGPEFLTYFQNEAQLEKSRLLSDRFSAERPKGSFSTLEIQRTEQGDSAMYLCASSLVEGFYEQYFGPGTRLTVT.

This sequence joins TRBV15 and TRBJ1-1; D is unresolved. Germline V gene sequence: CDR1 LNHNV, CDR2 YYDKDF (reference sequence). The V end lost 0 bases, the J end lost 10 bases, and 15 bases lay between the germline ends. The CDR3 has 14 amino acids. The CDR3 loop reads CATSRDLGGRAAFF. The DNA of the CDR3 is TGTGCCACCAGCAGAGATTTAGGAGGGAGAGCAGCTTTCTTT. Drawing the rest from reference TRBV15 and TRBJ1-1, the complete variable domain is DAMVIQNPRYQVTQFGKPVTLSCSQTLNHNVMYWYQQKSSQAPKLLFHYYDKDFNNEADTPDNFQSRRPNTSFCFLDIRSPGLGDTAMYLCATSRDLGGRAAFFGQGTRLTVV.

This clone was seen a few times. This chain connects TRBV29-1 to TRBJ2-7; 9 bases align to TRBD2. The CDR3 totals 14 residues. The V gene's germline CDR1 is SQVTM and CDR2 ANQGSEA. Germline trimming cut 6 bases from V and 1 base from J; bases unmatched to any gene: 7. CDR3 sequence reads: CSVGSGGLSYEQYF. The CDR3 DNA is TGCAGCGTAGGGAGCGGGGGGTTATCCTACGAGCAGTACTTC.

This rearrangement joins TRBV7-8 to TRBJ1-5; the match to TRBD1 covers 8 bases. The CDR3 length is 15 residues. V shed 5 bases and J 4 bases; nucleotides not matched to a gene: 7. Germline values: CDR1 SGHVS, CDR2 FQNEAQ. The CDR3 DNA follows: TGTGCCAGCAGCAATCGGGACAGGATAAATCAGCCCCAGCATTTT. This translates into CASSNRDRINQPQHF.

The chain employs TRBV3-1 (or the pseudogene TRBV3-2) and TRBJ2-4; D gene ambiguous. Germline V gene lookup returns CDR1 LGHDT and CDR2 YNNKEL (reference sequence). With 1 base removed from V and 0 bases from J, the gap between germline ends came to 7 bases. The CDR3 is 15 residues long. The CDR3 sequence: CASSQGLLAKNIQYF. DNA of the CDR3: TGTGCCAGCAGCCAAGGGTTACTAGCCAAAAACATTCAGTACTTC.

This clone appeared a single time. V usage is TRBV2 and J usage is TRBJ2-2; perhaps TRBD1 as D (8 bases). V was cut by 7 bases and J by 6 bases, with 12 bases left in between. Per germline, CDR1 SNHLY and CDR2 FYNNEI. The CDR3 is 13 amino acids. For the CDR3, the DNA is TGTGCCAGCACACAGGGGGGGGCCGGGGAGCTGTTTTTT. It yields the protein CASTQGGAGELFF.

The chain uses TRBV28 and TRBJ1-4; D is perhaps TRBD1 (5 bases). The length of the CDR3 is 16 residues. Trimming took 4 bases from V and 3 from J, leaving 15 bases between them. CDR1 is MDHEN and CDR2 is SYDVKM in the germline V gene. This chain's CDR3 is CASSSPGGEPNEKLFF. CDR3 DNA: TGTGCCAGCAGTTCCCCGGGGGGGGAACCTAATGAAAAACTGTTTTTT.

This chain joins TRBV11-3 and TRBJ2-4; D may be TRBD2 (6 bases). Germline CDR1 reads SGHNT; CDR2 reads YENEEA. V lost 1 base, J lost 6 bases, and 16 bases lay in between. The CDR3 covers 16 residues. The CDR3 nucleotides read TGTGCCAGCAGCTTAGGAGTTGGGCCCGGGGGAAACATTCAGTACTTC. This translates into CASSLGVGPGGNIQYF.

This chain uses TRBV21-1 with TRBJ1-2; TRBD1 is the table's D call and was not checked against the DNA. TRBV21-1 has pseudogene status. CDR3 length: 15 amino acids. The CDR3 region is CASSKAGGGGYGYTF. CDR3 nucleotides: TGTGCCAGCAGCAAAGCTGGAGGGGGCGGCTATGGCTACACCTTC.

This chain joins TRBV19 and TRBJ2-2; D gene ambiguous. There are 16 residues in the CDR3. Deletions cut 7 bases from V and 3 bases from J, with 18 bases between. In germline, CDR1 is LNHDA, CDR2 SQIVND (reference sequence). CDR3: CASIPHTKSDTGELFF. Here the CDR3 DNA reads TGTGCCAGTATCCCCCACACCAAAAGCGACACCGGGGAGCTGTTTTTT.

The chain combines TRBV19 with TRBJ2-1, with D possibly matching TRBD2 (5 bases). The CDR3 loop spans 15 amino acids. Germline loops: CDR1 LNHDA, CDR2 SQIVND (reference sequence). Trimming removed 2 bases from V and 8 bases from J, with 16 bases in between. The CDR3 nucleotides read TGTGCCAGTAGTATAACATTCGCGGGCCGGGATGAGCAGTTCTTC. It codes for CASSITFAGRDEQFF.

The chain's CDR3 is CASSYGPLSNQPQHF. CDR3 nucleotides: TGTGCCAGCAGTTACGGGCCGCTAAGCAATCAGCCCCAGCATTTT. The V and J genes are TRBV6-5 and TRBJ1-5; no firm D call. Germline CDR1 reads MNHEY; CDR2 reads SVGAGI. The CDR3 runs to 15 residues. V lost 2 bases and J 1 base, leaving 9 bases between the germline ends.

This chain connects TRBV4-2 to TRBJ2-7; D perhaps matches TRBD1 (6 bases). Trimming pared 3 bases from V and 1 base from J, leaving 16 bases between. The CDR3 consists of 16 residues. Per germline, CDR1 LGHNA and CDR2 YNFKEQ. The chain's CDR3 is CASSQKWPGQSYEQYF. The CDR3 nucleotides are TGTGCCAGCAGCCAGAAATGGCCGGGACAATCCTACGAGCAGTACTTC.

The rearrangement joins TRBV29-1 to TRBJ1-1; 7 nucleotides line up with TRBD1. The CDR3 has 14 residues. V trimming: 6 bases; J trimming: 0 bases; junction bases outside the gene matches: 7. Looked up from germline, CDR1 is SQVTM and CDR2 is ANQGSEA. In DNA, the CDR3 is TGCAGCGTCGCGACGGGACAGCTGAACACTGAAGCTTTCTTT. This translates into CSVATGQLNTEAFF.